What follows describes a single TCR beta chain. Its antigen is unidentified. TCRdb keeps only in-frame clones here, not all; method: immunoSEQ multiplex PCR. The data hold fewer than 110,000 clones, with approximately 88% observed a single time. These data originate in a study of T cell responses to AZD1222 COVID-19 vaccine. Whole-study context: Second-dose timings of about 4 or about 12 weeks were pooled. Study results and caveats: Only a handful of people who got AZD1222 tested seropositive at baseline. Unmutated variant regions reportedly attract nearly half of all spike-specific TCRs. Donors were largely white British and mainly female; clonal diversity was possibly underestimated.

V lost 4 bases to trimming and J lost 7 bases, with 13 bases between them. In germline, CDR1 is ENHRY, CDR2 SYGVKD. The CDR3 totals 13 residues. Specimen: peripheral blood, collected on day 0 of AZD1222 vaccination. The chain couples TRBV10-3 to TRBJ1-2; tentative D call: TRBD1 (5 bases). The sequence came from an adult in good health. This chain's CDR3 is CAISADKIVGYTF. The CDR3 coding sequence is TGTGCCATCAGTGCGGACAAAATCGTTGGCTACACCTTC.